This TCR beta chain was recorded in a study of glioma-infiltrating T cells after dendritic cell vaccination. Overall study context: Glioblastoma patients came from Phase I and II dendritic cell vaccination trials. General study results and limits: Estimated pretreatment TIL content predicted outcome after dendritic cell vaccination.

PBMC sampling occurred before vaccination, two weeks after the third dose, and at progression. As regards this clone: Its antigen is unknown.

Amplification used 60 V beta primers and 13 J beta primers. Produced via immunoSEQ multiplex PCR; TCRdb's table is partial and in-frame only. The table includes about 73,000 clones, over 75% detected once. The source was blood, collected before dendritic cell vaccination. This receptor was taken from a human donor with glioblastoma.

The chain's CDR3 is CASSQRFEQATGYTF. Here the CDR3 DNA reads TGTGCCAGCAGCCAGCGGTTCGAACAAGCCACCGGCTACACCTTC. The rearrangement links TRBV9 to TRBJ1-2; no reliable D call. CDR1 and CDR2 from the germline V gene are SGDLS and YYNGEE. This CDR3 spans 15 amino acids. V shed 4 bases and J shed 8 bases, with 21 bases lying between them. Variable domain in full (rest from reference TRBV9 and TRBJ1-2): DSGVTQTPKHLITATGQRVTLRCSPRSGDLSVYWYQQSLDQGLQFLIQYYNGEERAKGNILERFSAQQFPDLHSELNLSSLELGDSALYFCASSQRFEQATGYTFGSGTRLTVV.